This T cell receptor (beta chain) was identified during a study of Ad26.COV2.S vaccination and SARS-CoV-2 variants. The study, taken as a whole, reports: From the TCR breadth and depth analyses, total T cell responses may have been underestimated.

Notes on this clone: The antigen remains undetermined.

The CDR3 covers 13 residues. Germline-derived CDR1 and CDR2 are LGHDT and YNNKEL (reference sequence). Between the trimmed V and J ends, which lost 1 base and 8 bases, there was a span of 9 bases. Here immunoSEQ multiplex PCR was the method, and the copy in TCRdb shows in-frame clones only, minus some. The sample yields some 180,000 clones, around nine tenths seen once. The receptor comes from a human donor who had recovered from COVID-19. The sequencing here drew on peripheral blood, taken after recovery from COVID-19. The rearrangement uses TRBV3-1 (or the pseudogene TRBV3-2) and TRBJ2-1; TRBD2 is a possible D gene (5 bases). CDR3 sequence: CASSQGLGDEQFF. The DNA of the CDR3 is TGTGCCAGCAGCCAAGGTCTCGGGGATGAGCAGTTCTTC.